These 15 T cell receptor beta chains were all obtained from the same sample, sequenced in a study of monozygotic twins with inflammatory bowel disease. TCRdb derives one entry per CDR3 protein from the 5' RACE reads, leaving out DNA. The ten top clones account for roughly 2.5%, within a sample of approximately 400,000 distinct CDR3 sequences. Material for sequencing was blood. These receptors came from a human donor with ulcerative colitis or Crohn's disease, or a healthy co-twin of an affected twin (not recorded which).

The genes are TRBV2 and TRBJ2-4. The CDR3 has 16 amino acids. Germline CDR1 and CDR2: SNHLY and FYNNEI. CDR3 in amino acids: CASSERVKLAKNIQYF.

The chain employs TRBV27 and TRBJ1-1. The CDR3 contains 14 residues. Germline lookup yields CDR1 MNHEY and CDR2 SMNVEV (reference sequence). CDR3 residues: CASSLIGKNTEAFF.

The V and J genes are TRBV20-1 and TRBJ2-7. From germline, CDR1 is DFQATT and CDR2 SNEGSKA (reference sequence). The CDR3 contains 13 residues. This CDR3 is CSASSGGSYEQYF.

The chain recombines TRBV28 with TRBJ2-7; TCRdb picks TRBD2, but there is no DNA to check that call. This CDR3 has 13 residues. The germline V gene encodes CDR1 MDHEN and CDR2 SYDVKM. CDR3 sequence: CASSSQREDEQYF. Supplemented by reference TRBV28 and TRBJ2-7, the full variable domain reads DVKVTQSSRYLVKRTGEKVFLECVQDMDHENMFWYRQDPGLGLRLIYFSYDVKMKEKGDIPEGYSVSREKKERFSLILESASTNQTSMYLCASSSQREDEQYFGPGTRLTVT.

CDR3 region: CASSTGTSGRVPGSYNEQFF. This chain connects TRBV7-3 to TRBJ2-1; the TRBD2 assignment by TCRdb is unverifiable without DNA. In germline, CDR1 is SGHTA, CDR2 FQGTGA. The CDR3 contains 20 residues.

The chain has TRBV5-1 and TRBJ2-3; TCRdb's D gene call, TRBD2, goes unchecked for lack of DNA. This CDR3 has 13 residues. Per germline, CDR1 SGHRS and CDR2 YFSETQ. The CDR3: CASSSGGASPQYF.

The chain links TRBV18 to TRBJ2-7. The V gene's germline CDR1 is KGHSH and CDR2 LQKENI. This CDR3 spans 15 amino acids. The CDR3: CASSPSATRSYEQYF.

CDR3 residues: CASRSIGQGAGEQFF. The chain combines TRBV7-9 with TRBJ2-1; the D call from TCRdb, TRBD1, cannot be confirmed without DNA. The CDR3 loop spans 15 amino acids. The germline CDR1 and CDR2 sequences are SEHNR and FQNEAQ (reference sequence).

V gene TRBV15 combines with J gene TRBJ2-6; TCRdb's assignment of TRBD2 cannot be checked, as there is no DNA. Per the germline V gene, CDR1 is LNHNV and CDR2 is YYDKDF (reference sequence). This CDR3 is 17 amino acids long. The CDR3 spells CATRTSGGFSGANVLTF.

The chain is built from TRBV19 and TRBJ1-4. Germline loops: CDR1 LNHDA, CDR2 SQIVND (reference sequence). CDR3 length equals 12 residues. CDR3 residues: CASSIRGEKLFF. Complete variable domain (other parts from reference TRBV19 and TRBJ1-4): DGGITQSPKYLFRKEGQNVTLSCEQNLNHDAMYWYRQDPGQGLRLIYYSQIVNDFQKGDIAEGYSVSREKKESFPLTVTSAQKNPTAFYLCASSIRGEKLFFGSGTQLSVL.

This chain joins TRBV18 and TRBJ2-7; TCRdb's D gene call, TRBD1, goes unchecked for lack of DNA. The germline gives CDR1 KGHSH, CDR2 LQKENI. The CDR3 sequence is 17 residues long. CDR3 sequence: CASSPKHRGSILYEQYF.

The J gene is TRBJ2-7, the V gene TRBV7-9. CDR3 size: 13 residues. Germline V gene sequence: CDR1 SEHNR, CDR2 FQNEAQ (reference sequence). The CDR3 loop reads CASSSNNGREQYF.

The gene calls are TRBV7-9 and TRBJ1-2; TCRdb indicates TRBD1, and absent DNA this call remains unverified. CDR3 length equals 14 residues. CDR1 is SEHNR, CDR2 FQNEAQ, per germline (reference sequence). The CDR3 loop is CASSEPTGVGGYTF.

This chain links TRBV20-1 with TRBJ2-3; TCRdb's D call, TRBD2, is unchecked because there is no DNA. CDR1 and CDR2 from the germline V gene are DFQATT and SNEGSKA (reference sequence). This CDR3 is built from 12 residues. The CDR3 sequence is CSVLVHTDTQYF.

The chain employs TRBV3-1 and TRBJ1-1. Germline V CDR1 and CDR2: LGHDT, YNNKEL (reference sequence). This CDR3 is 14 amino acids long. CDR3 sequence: CASSQVGVNTEAFF.